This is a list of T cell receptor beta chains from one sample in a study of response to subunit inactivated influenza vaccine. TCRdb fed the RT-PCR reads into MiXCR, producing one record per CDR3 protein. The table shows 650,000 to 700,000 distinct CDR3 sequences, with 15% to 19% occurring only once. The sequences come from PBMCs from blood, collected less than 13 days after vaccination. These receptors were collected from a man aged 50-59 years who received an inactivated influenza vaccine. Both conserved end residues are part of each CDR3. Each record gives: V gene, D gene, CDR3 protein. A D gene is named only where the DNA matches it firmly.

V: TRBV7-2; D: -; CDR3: CASSWRRGGEETQYF
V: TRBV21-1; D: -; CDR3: CASSKARGSEGYEQYF
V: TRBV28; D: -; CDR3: CASSFGNNYGYTF
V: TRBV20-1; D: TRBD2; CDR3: CSASNGLATDTQYF
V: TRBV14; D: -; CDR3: CASTPNSGPSYEQYF
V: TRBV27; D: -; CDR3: CASSLSYRSRHEQFF
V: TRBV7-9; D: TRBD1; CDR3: CASSSDPGQGRYEQYF
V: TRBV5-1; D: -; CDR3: CASSEGHAGANVLTF
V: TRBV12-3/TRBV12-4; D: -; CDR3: CASSLENGGETQYF
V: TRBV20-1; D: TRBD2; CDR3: CSARTAGGRETQYF
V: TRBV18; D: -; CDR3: CASSPPVRRGNTEAFF
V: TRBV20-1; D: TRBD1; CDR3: CSASTGGPVGEQFF
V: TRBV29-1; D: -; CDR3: CSVEARLTDTQYF
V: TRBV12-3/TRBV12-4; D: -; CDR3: CASSPAGTGNTGELFF
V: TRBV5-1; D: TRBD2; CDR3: CASSLGLAGGNNEQFF
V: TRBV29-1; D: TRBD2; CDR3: CSVAIGRAGETQYF
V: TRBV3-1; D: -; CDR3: CASSPDGTRNNEQFF
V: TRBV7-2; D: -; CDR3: CASSLARKTGELFF
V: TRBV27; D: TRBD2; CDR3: CASSLVSGLPYEQYF
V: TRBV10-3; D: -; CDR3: CAISEVGSAFNEQFF
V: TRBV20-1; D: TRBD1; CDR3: CSASQLDRVSYEQYF
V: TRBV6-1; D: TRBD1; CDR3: CASSDPGQINQPQHF
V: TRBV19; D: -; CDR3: CASSAQGQLPQHF
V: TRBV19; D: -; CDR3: CASSIGGSRGTEAFF
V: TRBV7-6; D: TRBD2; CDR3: CASSLVRGGGQDTQYF
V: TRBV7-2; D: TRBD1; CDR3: CASRGQGISSYNEQFF
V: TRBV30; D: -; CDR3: CAWGPFLNTEAFF
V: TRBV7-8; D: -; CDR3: CASSMTEAFSYEQYF
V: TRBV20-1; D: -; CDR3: CSARGQRYNSPLHF
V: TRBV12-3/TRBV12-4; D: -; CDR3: CASGLAPGELFF
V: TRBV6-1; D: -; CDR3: CASSRPSLVTQYF
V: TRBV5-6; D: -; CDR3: CASSPRGVTEAFF
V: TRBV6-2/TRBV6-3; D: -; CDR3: CASRRETNYGYTF
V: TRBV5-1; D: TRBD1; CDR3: CASSLSTGEYGYTF
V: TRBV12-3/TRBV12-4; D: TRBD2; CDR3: CASSITSGGTQYF
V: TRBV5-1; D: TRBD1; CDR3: CASSRGQGESETQYF
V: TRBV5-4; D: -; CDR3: CASSLWLHGELFF
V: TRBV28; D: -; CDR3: CASSPLAASTDTQFF
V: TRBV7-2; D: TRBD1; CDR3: CASSSVTGGQGELFF
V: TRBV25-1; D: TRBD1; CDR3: CASSASSTGWMNTEAFF
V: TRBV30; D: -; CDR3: CAWSVLSNEQYF
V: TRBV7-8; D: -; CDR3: CASSRGALANYGYTF
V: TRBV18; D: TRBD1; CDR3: CASSGYRGGNQPQHF
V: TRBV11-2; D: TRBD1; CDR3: CASRGTGRSRQYF
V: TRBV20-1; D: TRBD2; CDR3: CSARDGGRLAKDTQYF
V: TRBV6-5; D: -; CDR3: CASSPSGYGYTF
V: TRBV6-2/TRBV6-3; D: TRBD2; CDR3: CASSWGLRPYEQYF
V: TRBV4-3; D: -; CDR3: CASSQEGGGEQYF
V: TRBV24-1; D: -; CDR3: CATKAFGADTQYF
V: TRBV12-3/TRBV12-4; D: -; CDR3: CASSRTNEKLFF
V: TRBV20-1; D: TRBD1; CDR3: CSAPDRVDTQYF
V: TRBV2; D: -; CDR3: CASGGRQNSPLHF
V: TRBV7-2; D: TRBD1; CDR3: CASSLYGTGGPEQYF